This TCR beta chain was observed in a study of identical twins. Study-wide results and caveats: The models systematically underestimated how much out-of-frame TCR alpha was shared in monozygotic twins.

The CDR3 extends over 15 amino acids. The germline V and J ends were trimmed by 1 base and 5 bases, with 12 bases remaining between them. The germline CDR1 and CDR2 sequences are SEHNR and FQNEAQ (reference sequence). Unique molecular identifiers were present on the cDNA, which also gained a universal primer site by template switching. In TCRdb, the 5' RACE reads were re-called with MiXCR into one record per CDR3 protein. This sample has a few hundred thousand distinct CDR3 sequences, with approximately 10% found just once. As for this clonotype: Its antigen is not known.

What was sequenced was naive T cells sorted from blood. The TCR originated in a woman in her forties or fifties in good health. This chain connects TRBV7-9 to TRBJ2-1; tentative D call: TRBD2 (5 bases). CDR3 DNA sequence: TGTGCCAGCAGCTTAGTCGGGATTTTCGACAATGAGCAGTTCTTC. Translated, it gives CASSLVGIFDNEQFF.